This T cell receptor (beta chain) was identified in a study of cytomegalovirus exposure and HLA in healthy donors (dated by TCRdb to 2015 to 2018). Background on the whole study: According to an earlier analysis of around 600 of the donors, some 170 million T cells yielded roughly 110 million unique TCR beta sequences and around 280 Gb of sequence data. An early release that covered 640 HLA-typed donors contained around 300 gigabases of sequencing data and tens of millions of unique TCR sequences. Of the roughly 420 genotyped donors, 80% to 90% were placed in the genetic ancestry cluster associated with self-reported Caucasian donors. The study aimed to test whether signatures of past pathogen exposure could be identified by cataloging public T cell receptors. The study used immunosequencing to profile the T cell repertoires of some 600 subjects and linked those repertoires to cytomegalovirus serostatus. A separate validation cohort of more than 100 different subjects was used in addition to the approximately 670-subject first cohort. To predict cytomegalovirus infection status, the study brought together high-throughput TCR immunosequencing, statistical association of individual TCRs with disease status, and machine learning. In a later analysis, previously published TCR beta repertoires from about 670 donors were re-analyzed and high-resolution HLA genotyping was added so that TCR occurrence patterns could be studied. Rather than using new phenotypic data, the later analysis identified candidate immune exposures from TCR beta sequences and from how often those sequences occurred across donors. To decide whether each TCR beta V gene segment behaved as functional or pseudogenic, an earlier analysis of 587 of the donors relied on high-throughput TCR beta sequencing. Donor age, sex, ethnicity and CMV serostatus were collected together with the repertoire data. In a later genetic analysis, genome-wide SNP genotypes for about 55% of the roughly 670 donors were used, and that subset was treated as a discovery cohort. All discovery cohort repertoires had been generated using a single sequencing platform. Both class I and class II loci were covered by HLA typing, at four-digit resolution. Typing coverage varied by locus: roughly 620-640 donors for A, B, C, DRB1 and DQB1; roughly 560 for DQA1; about 600 for DPA1; around 450 for DPB1. Several DR-DQ haplotypes were treated as single units for association and clustering because of strong linkage in the cohort. On average, around 240,000 unique TCR beta nucleotide sequences were sequenced per donor among about 400 genotyped donors of the cohort, with around 19% of those sequences being non-productive. Results and caveats for the whole study, not just this receptor: Specific HLA alleles were associated with 18,000 or so TCR beta sequences at a false discovery rate of 0.05 in a later analysis. A further reported finding was that TCR beta sequences accurately predicted the HLA-A and HLA-B alleles for most subjects in the first cohort. In both the original and validation cohorts, the classifier was reported to diagnose cytomegalovirus status with high specificity and sensitivity. A cluster of highly shared sequence variants was judged likely to be a technical artifact of the sequencing pipeline. When HLA alleles, especially DR and DQ, strongly co-occurred, TCR associations were difficult to assign to individual alleles. Only TCR beta chains were sequenced in this cohort, and the absence of alpha or paired-chain data limited detectable features. A later analysis found that TCR association rates varied across HLA loci, with DRB1 alleles showing the most associated TCRs and HLA-C alleles the fewest. Presence/absence analyses assumed roughly uniform sequencing depth across donors, an assumption that may not hold. According to a later analysis, most CMV-associated TCR beta chains appeared to be HLA-restricted, and the HLA associations seemed to be driven largely by CMV exposure. In a later analysis, HLA-associated TCR beta chains were found to be more clonally expanded and to have lower generation probabilities than equally common non-associated chains. Some IMGT-functional V segments, including TRBV6-2 and TRBV6-3, could not be told apart with the 87-base-pair reads, so those segments were excluded. According to a later genetic analysis, donors in an Asian-associated ancestry cluster had fewer N-insertions in productive TCRs than the approximately 700-donor mean. In a later analysis, several top co-occurrence clusters were reported to appear linked to parvovirus B19, influenza, CMV and Epstein-Barr virus. The authors suggested that the approach could potentially be generalized to other disease states and immunological phenotypes. The only immune exposure information available for the cohort was CMV serostatus. In the study, about 150 TCR beta chains were listed as associated with cytomegalovirus. In a later genetic analysis, a missense DCLRE1C variant was associated with V-gene and J-gene trimming of TCR beta chains, and the association was replicated in an independent cohort. HLA typing was unavailable for some donors at each locus, so association tests used only the typed subset. While some public TCRs were present in many individuals, most TCR sequences turned up only very rarely across donors. Because counts were too low, some 17 rarely observed V segments, including chromosome 9 orphons, were left out of the earlier analysis of 587 of the donors. Correlated functional status among segregating V segments might reflect linkage disequilibrium, but an unknown experimental factor could not be ruled out. In an earlier analysis of several hundred of the donors, most TCR beta V segments were observed in productive rearrangements about 87% or about 30% of the time, broadly matching IMGT annotations. In vitro tests confirmed that a few of the cytomegalovirus-associated TCR beta chains recognize cytomegalovirus antigens.

This clone appeared once. Its specific antigen is unknown. One base away there is no much larger clone; base qualities are not given. The cohort consisted of 600 or so healthy bone marrow donors. All cohort members were sampled while nominally healthy, although unrecorded immune exposures were likely present. The donor tested CMV seropositive and was one of the 289 seropositive cohort members. A peripheral blood sample was collected from each donor, and TCR beta sequencing was performed on peripheral blood mononuclear cells. The Qiagen DNeasy Blood Extraction Kit was used to extract genomic DNA from the blood cell samples. Library preparation was by the immunoSEQ multiplex PCR assay. For the multiplex PCR, a mixture combining 60 forward primers for TCR Vbeta segments and 13 reverse primers for TCR Jbeta segments was used. A multiplex PCR assay on genomic DNA amplified the CDR3 region of rearranged TCR beta genes. The Illumina HiSeq System was used to sequence the amplified TCR beta libraries as 87-base-pair reads. As for the authors' bioinformatics: Across the roughly 600 repertoires, a later analysis counted around 80 million unique TCR beta chains, roughly 11 million of which were shared by at least two donors. Raw reads were error-corrected and collapsed into unique sequences with a nearest-neighbor algorithm that merged closely related sequences to remove PCR and sequencing errors. To assign V, D and J gene segments, CDR3 sequences were aligned to IMGT reference sequences. For a sequence to be retained, at least a six-nucleotide match to both a V gene segment and a J gene segment was required. A rearrangement was called productive if the CDR3 had no stop codons and remained in frame with V and J, and every other rearrangement was called non-productive. CDR3 was defined by IMGT convention, running from the second conserved V-encoded cysteine to the conserved J-encoded phenylalanine. In an earlier analysis of more than 550 of the donors, sequences lacking an unambiguous match to a single V gene segment were excluded. In an earlier analysis of approximately 500 of the donors, a V segment was called functional when productive rearrangements were above 56.7%, and segregating when the standard deviation between donors exceeded 5%. To diagnose cytomegalovirus status from the catalog of TCR beta chain sequences, a statistical classification framework was built. A later analysis assigned V and J genes by comparing TCR nucleotide sequences with IMGT/GENE-DB human TR gene sequences. In a later analysis, CDR3 sequences and most-parsimonious VDJ recombination scenarios were assigned using the TCRdist pipeline. In a later analysis, each TCR beta chain was defined by its CDR3 amino acid sequence together with its V-gene family, and reads without a unique V-gene family were excluded. To address suspected cross-contamination and a sequencing artifact, a later analysis removed 450 to 700 highly shared, low-generation-probability nucleotide sequences. In a later analysis, a clonal expansion index was calculated for each public chain from normalized within-repertoire ranks of inferred template counts. In a later analysis, generation probabilities were computed using a VDJ recombination model fitted to out-of-frame rearrangements, and the results were checked against IGoR. A later analysis scored TCR-TCR, TCR-HLA and TCR-CMV co-occurrence with hypergeometric tests, applying a repertoire-size bias correction to TCR pairs. To estimate false discovery rates, a later analysis permuted the HLA or CMV assignments 20 times. In a later analysis, co-occurring TCRs were grouped using DBSCAN, with TCRdist sequence similarity added in when clustering inside HLA-allele-positive subsets. For co-occurrence clustering, repertoires with fewer than 30,000 or more than 120,000 public chains were excluded, along with five repertoires with anomalous nucleotide sharing. As stored in TCRdb, this immuneACCESS dataset retains in-frame rearrangements with V and J assigned. A fraction of the clones does not appear; measured against another copy, unresolved V genes explain less than half of the discrepancy, and the remainder lacks a known reason. From that table come the V and J calls and clone size; the DNA was used to work out D and trimming. The sample has 200,000 or so clones on record, approximately 82% of them singletons. Approximately 2% of the sample belongs to the ten largest clones.

CDR1 is given as SGHVS and CDR2 as FNYEAQ, both from the germline V gene. From the cysteine through the phenylalanine, the CDR3 covers 13 amino acids. CDR3 DNA is the only sequence kept; it has 39 bases, read in frame from the first base. V is clipped by 5 bases and J by 2 bases, and the sequence between their germline boundaries is 8 bases long. The sequencing sample was made of PBMCs. The chain is assembled from TRBV7-6 and TRBJ2-3; the D gene identity is not certain. The sequence was collected from a woman between 18 and 30 years old in good health and CMV-seropositive. The CDR3 region has the sequence CASSTGYTDTQYF. In nucleotides, the sequence is TGTGCCAGCAGCACCGGTTACACAGATACGCAGTATTTT. Supplemented by the reference TRBV7-6 and TRBJ2-3 proteins around the CDR3, the complete variable domain is GAGVSQSPRYKVTKRGQDVALRCDPISGHVSLYWYRQALGQGPEFLTYFNYEAQQDKSGLPNDRFSAERPEGSISTLTIQRTEQRDSAMYRCASSTGYTDTQYFGPGTRLTVL.